A selection of T cell receptor beta chains follows, all from one sample in a study of siplizumab effects on memory and regulatory T cells. This table comes from immunoSEQ multiplex PCR, and its TCRdb copy is limited to in-frame clones, with some not included. Here the sample spans about 100,000 clones, around 93% being singletons. Sequencing was carried out using non-Treg CD4+ T cells sorted from blood. These receptors all stem from a human donor in good health. The CDR3 runs from the conserved cysteine through the conserved F or W. A D gene is named only where the DNA matches it firmly. Rows give clone size only sometimes, using once, few, many, or a class for an expanded clone.

v_call	clone_size	d_call	j_call	cdr3_aa	cdr3_nt
TRBV30	NA	NA	TRBJ2-3	CARTANGITSTDTQYF	TGTGCCAGAACAGCAAACGGAATTACTAGCACAGATACGCAGTATTTT
TRBV7-9	NA	NA	TRBJ2-1	CASSADSHNEQFF	TGTGCCAGCAGCGCCGACAGTCACAATGAGCAGTTCTTC
TRBV6-5	NA	NA	TRBJ2-2	CASTRGSTGELFF	TGTGCCAGCACACGGGGGAGCACCGGGGAGCTGTTTTTT
TRBV7-3	once	NA	TRBJ2-7	CASSLDNYSYEQYF	TGTGCCAGCAGCTTAGACAACTACTCCTACGAGCAGTACTTC
TRBV11-2	once	NA	TRBJ2-7	CASSLAAGDLYEQYF	TGTGCCAGCAGCTTAGCTGCCGGAGACCTCTACGAGCAGTACTTC
TRBV6-5	NA	NA	TRBJ1-2	CASSYSKGRYGYTF	TGTGCCAGCAGTTACTCGAAAGGGCGTTATGGCTACACCTTC
TRBV19	NA	NA	TRBJ2-3	CASSIPADTQYF	TGTGCCAGTAGTATTCCTGCAGATACGCAGTATTTT
TRBV28	NA	TRBD1	TRBJ2-5	CASTLPTGGIQETQYF	TGTGCCAGCACCCTCCCGACAGGGGGGATCCAAGAGACCCAGTACTTC
TRBV11-3	NA	TRBD1	TRBJ1-5	CASSLGDRGYPNQPQHF	TGTGCCAGCAGCTTAGGAGACAGGGGATACCCAAATCAGCCCCAGCATTTT
TRBV20-1	once	TRBD2	TRBJ2-1	CSAGHSGEQFF	TGCAGTGCTGGTCATAGCGGGGAGCAGTTCTTC
TRBV5-4	NA	NA	TRBJ2-3	CASSLARGAQYF	TGTGCCAGCAGCTTGGCACGGGGAGCGCAGTATTTT
TRBV2	NA	TRBD2	TRBJ2-1	CASSDPTSLRFF	TGTGCCAGCAGTGATCCGACTAGCCTAAGGTTCTTC
TRBV7-2	NA	TRBD2	TRBJ2-3	CASSLVGGTGWSTDTQYF	TGTGCCAGCAGCTTAGTGGGGGGGACGGGGTGGAGCACAGATACGCAGTATTTT
TRBV5-6	NA	TRBD2	TRBJ2-7	CASSFGGSYSYEQYF	TGTGCCAGCAGCTTCGGCGGGAGCTACTCCTACGAGCAGTACTTC
TRBV7-9	many	TRBD2	TRBJ2-3	CASSLTSGATDTQYF	TGTGCCAGCAGCTTGACTAGCGGGGCCACAGATACGCAGTATTTT
TRBV7-3	NA	TRBD1	TRBJ2-1	CASSLKVGQGGSYNEQFF	TGTGCCAGCAGCTTAAAAGTCGGACAGGGGGGCTCCTACAATGAGCAGTTCTTC
TRBV19	NA	NA	TRBJ1-5	CASSRRGTHAEPQHF	TGTGCCAGTAGTAGACGAGGGACCCACGCCGAGCCCCAGCATTTT
TRBV18	NA	TRBD1	TRBJ1-2	CASSPRSGTGRPGYYGYTF	TGTGCCAGCTCACCAAGGAGTGGGACAGGGCGGCCAGGGTACTATGGCTACACCTTC
TRBV5-1	NA	NA	TRBJ2-5	CASSLAKMGETQYF	TGCGCCAGCAGCTTGGCCAAAATGGGAGAGACCCAGTACTTC